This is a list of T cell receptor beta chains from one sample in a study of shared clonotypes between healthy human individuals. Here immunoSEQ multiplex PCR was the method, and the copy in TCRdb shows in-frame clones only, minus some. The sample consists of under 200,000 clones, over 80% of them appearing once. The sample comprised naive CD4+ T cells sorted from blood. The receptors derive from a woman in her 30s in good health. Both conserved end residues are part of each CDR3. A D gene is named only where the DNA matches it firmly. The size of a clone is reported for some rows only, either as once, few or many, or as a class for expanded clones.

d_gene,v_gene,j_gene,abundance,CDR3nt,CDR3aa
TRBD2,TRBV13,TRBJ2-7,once,TGTGCCAGCAGACAAGCGGCGGGAGGGGTTTACGAGCAGTACTTC,CASRQAAGGVYEQYF
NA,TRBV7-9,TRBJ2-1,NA,TGTGCCAGCGTACTGGTGGCGCTTAAATACAATGAGCAGTTCTTC,CASVLVALKYNEQFF
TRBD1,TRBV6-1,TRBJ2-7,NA,TGTGCCTCCAAGCGGACAGGGGGCCGGTACGAGCAGTACTTC,CASKRTGGRYEQYF
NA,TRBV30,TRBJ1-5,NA,TGTGCCTGGAGTGTGGCAGGGCCTGGACAGCCCCAGCATTTT,CAWSVAGPGQPQHF
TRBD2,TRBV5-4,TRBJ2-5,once,TGTGCCAGCAGCTCGCGGACTAGTGGAGAGACCCAGTACTTC,CASSSRTSGETQYF
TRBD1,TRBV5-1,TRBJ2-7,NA,TGCGCCAGCAGCTTTCAGGGGGCCCAGCTATCCTACGAGCAGTACTTC,CASSFQGAQLSYEQYF
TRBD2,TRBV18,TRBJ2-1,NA,TGTGCCAGCTCACCACCGGGTCTAGCGGGAGGGAATGAGCAGTTCTTC,CASSPPGLAGGNEQFF
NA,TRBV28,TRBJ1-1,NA,TGTGCCAGCAGTTTTCGGGTGGGGGACACTGAAGCTTTCTTT,CASSFRVGDTEAFF
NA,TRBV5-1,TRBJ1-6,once,TGCGCCAGCAGCTTGGTTGTCAGTACTAATTCACCCCTCCACTTT,CASSLVVSTNSPLHF
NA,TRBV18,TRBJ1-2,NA,TGTGCCAGCTCACCAGGGACTCCAACCTATGGCTACACCTTC,CASSPGTPTYGYTF
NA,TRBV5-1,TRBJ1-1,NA,TGCGCCAGCAGCTTGGAAGGGGACGGCACTAAAGCTTTCTTT,CASSLEGDGTKAFF
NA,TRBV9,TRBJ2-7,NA,TGTGCCAGCAGCGCGACGGGCGACGAGCAGTACTTC,CASSATGDEQYF
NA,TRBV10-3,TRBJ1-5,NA,TGTGCCATCACCCGGGACGGTAATCAGCCCCAGCATTTT,CAITRDGNQPQHF
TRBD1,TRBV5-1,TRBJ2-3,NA,TGCGCCAGCAGCTTCCTTGGACAGGGGATAGATACGCAGTATTTT,CASSFLGQGIDTQYF
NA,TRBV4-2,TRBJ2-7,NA,TGTGCCAGCAGCGCAACAGGGACACCCGACGAGCAGTACTTC,CASSATGTPDEQYF
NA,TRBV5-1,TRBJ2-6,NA,TGCGCCAGCAGCTCTTTCCTCTATCACTCTGGGGCCAACGTCCTGACTTTC,CASSSFLYHSGANVLTF
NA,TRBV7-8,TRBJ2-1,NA,TGTGCCAGCAGCTCCCCGGCTAGGAAAGGGCCGTATGAGCAGTTCTTC,CASSSPARKGPYEQFF
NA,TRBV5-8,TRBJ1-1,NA,TGTGCCAGCAGCTTGGCGCGCAACACTGAAGCTTTCTTT,CASSLARNTEAFF
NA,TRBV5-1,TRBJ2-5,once,TGCGCCAGCAGCTTGGCGGGCAGGGGCATGGAGACCCAGTACTTC,CASSLAGRGMETQYF
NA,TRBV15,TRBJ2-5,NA,TGTGCCACCAGCAGAGATATTAACGCCTTCCAAGAGACCCAGTACTTC,CATSRDINAFQETQYF
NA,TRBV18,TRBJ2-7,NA,TGTGCCAGCTCACCACCGTCGAAGGGGTCCTACGAGCAGTACTTC,CASSPPSKGSYEQYF
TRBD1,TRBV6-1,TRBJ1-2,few,TGTGCCAGCAGTCAGGGACAGGGAAGTTACTATGGCTACACCTTC,CASSQGQGSYYGYTF
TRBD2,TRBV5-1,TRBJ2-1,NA,TGCGCCAGCAGCTCCCACGAGCGGGAGACGTACAATGAGCAGTTCTTC,CASSSHERETYNEQFF
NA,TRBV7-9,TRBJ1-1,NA,TGTGCCAGCAGCTTATCCGGGGGGGCGACTGAAGCTTTCTTT,CASSLSGGATEAFF
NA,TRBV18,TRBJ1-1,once,TGTGCCAGCTCACCCCCACCAGGGAACACTGAAGCTTTCTTT,CASSPPPGNTEAFF
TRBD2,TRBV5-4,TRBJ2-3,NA,TGTGCCAGCACCCAAGGGGCGGGAGCATCAGATACGCAGTATTTT,CASTQGAGASDTQYF
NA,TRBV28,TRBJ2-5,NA,TGTGCCAGCAGTTTTGGTTCAAGGGCAAAGCACTTC,CASSFGSRAKHF
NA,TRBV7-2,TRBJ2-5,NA,TGTGCCAGCAGCTTTACGTTCGCGGAGACCCAGTACTTC,CASSFTFAETQYF
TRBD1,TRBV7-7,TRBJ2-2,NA,TGTGCCAGCAGCGAGGGACAGGGGGCCACCGGGGAGCTGTTTTTT,CASSEGQGATGELFF
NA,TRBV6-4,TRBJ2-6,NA,TGTGCCAGCAGTGACAGGGACTCTGGGGCCAACGTCCTGACTTTC,CASSDRDSGANVLTF
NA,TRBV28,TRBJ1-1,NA,TGTGCCAGCACCCCGACAGACCTGAACACTGAAGCTTTCTTT,CASTPTDLNTEAFF
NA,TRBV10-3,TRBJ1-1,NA,TGTGCCATCAGAGCAGGGACACCGAACACTGAAGCTTTCTTT,CAIRAGTPNTEAFF